This T cell receptor beta chain was obtained from a study of blood T cell repertoires in COVID-19. About the research overall: Acute-phase and convalescent COVID-19 samples originated in the United States, Italy and Spain. From T cells, B-cell-depleted T cells, or PBMCs came the material, which was cDNA or gDNA.

One Seattle source followed patients from active infection through their disease course. Trimming pared 4 bases from V and 0 bases from J, leaving 7 bases between. CDR3 length equals 14 residues. In germline, CDR1 is MNHEY, CDR2 SMNVEV (reference sequence). Per the original data handling: Amplification of reference gene primers was used by the study to estimate nucleated cell counts. The repertoire was sequenced with immunoSEQ multiplex PCR; TCRdb's copy has only in-frame clones and lacks some. From that table come the V and J calls and clone size; the DNA was used to work out D and trimming. The table has roughly 90,000 clones, about 85% seen once.

The receptor was derived from a woman older than 75 with COVID-19, enrolled during active disease. The chain combines TRBV27 with TRBJ1-5, with D tentatively TRBD1 (5 bases). Sequences were obtained from peripheral blood. CDR3 loop: CASSSRVSNQPQHF. CDR3 sequence (DNA): TGTGCCAGCAGTTCCAGGGTTAGCAATCAGCCCCAGCATTTT.